A single sample gave rise to the 27 T cell receptor beta chains below, sequenced in a study of T cell responses to AZD1222 COVID-19 vaccine. Profiling relied on immunoSEQ multiplex PCR, and the TCRdb table lists in-frame clones only, not all of them. The data hold around 100,000 clones, with around 87% observed a single time. The sample here was peripheral blood, taken on day 0 of MenACWY control vaccination. The receptors were sampled from an adult in good health.

The CDR3 region is CASSHQGGPEAFF. The CDR3, as DNA: TGTGCCAGCAGTCACCAGGGAGGCCCTGAAGCTTTCTTT. The chain is built from TRBV28 and TRBJ1-1; tentative D call: TRBD1 (5 bases). CDR1 is MDHEN, CDR2 SYDVKM, per germline. The V gene lost 5 bases and the J gene lost 6 bases, with 13 bases spanning the gap. This CDR3 is 13 amino acids long.

V gene TRBV6-5 combines with J gene TRBJ1-2; D is unresolved. V was clipped by 2 bases and J by 8 bases, with 12 bases between them. The V gene's germline CDR1 is MNHEY and CDR2 SVGAGI. CDR3 length: 13 residues. This CDR3 is CASSYRQANGYTF. The CDR3, as DNA: TGTGCCAGCAGTTACCGACAAGCTAACGGCTACACCTTC.

V gene TRBV19 combines with J gene TRBJ1-1; D possibly corresponds to TRBD1 (5 bases). This CDR3 region has 15 residues. V shed 0 bases and J shed 6 bases, with 14 bases lying between them. The germline V gene encodes CDR1 LNHDA and CDR2 SQIVND (reference sequence). The CDR3 is CASSIDKGADAEAFF. The CDR3 DNA is TGTGCCAGTAGTATAGATAAAGGGGCAGATGCTGAAGCTTTCTTT.

This clone is medium-sized within its sample. The V gene is TRBV7-2, the J gene TRBJ2-7; D ambiguous. This CDR3 is 14 amino acids long. The germline V and J ends were trimmed by 1 base and 3 bases, with 10 bases remaining between them. The germline CDR1 and CDR2 sequences are SGHTA and FQGNSA. Here the CDR3 DNA reads TGTGCCAGCAGCTTAGTAAGGCGGCTCTACGAGCAGTACTTC. Translating gives CASSLVRRLYEQYF.

J is TRBJ2-3 and V is TRBV6-2 or TRBV6-3, with TRBD2 as a possible D gene (5 bases). V was shortened by 0 bases and J by 7 bases, with 23 bases between the two germline ends. This CDR3 spans 18 amino acids. CDR1 is MNHEY, CDR2 SVGEGT, per germline. CDR3 nucleotides: TGTGCCAGCAGTTACTCAAAGGAGGAAACAGAGGTCATGAATACGCAGTATTTT. The encoded protein is CASSYSKEETEVMNTQYF.

This clone was seen a single time. J is TRBJ2-7 and V is TRBV28; D remains unclear. Germline lookup yields CDR1 MDHEN and CDR2 SYDVKM. This CDR3 is 13 amino acids long. V was clipped by 5 bases and J by 7 bases, with 15 bases between them. CDR3 bases: TGTGCCAGCAGTCCCGGGTCCAGTCCAGAGCAGTACTTC. Amino acids: CASSPGSSPEQYF.

The genes are TRBV27 and TRBJ1-1; 9 positions match TRBD1. V trimming: 8 bases; J trimming: 5 bases; junction bases outside the gene matches: 6. The CDR3 sequence is 13 residues long. Per the germline V gene, CDR1 is MNHEY and CDR2 is SMNVEV (reference sequence). The CDR3, as DNA: TGTGCCAGCCTAGGGACAGGGAGGACTGAAGCTTTCTTT. Residues: CASLGTGRTEAFF.

The chain carries TRBV27 and TRBJ1-5, with D hard to call. The V and J ends lost 5 bases and 11 bases respectively, with 16 bases between them. The V gene's germline CDR1 is MNHEY and CDR2 SMNVEV (reference sequence). The CDR3 is 13 residues long. Written as DNA, the CDR3 is TGTGCCAGCAGTCTTACTGGTCCCGGAGCCCAGCATTTT. Residues: CASSLTGPGAQHF.

The chain employs TRBV11-2 and TRBJ1-4, with D perhaps matching TRBD1 (6 bases). CDR3 length: 14 residues. CDR1 SGHAT and CDR2 FQNNGV come from the germline V gene. Deletions cut 6 bases from V and 7 bases from J, with 15 bases between. The chain's CDR3 is CASSFIGGGEKLFF. The CDR3 nucleotides read TGTGCCAGCAGTTTCATCGGGGGCGGTGAAAAACTGTTTTTT.

V and J are TRBV9 and TRBJ1-1; D gene ambiguous. V was shortened by 0 bases and J by 4 bases, with 10 bases between the two germline ends. The CDR3 contains 14 residues. Per germline, CDR1 SGDLS and CDR2 YYNGEE. CDR3 nucleotides: TGTGCCAGCAGCGTAGTCGGTGACCTCACTGAAGCTTTCTTT. Encoded protein: CASSVVGDLTEAFF.

The chain uses TRBV30 and TRBJ1-6, with 10 bases lining up with TRBD1. The ends lost 8 bases at V and 8 bases at J; junction bases unmatched: 9. The CDR3 consists of 14 residues. Germline assignment: CDR1 GTSNPN and CDR2 SVGIG (reference sequence). The CDR3 region is CAISRGTGDSPLHF. The CDR3 nucleotides read TGTGCCATCTCCCGGGGGACAGGGGATTCACCCCTCCACTTT.

The chain links TRBV4-2 to TRBJ1-2; TRBD1 is a possible D gene (5 bases). The CDR3 covers 13 residues. CDR1 is LGHNA, CDR2 YNFKEQ, per germline. Deletions cut 1 base from V and 5 bases from J, with 8 bases between. CDR3 sequence (DNA): TGTGCCAGCAGCCAAGGGGAGGGGTATGGCTACACCTTC. This sequence encodes CASSQGEGYGYTF.

Remarks on this clone: Distinct nucleotide sequences in the sample also encode this CDR3. V gene TRBV19 combines with J gene TRBJ1-5, with D maybe TRBD1 (5 bases). The CDR3 consists of 13 residues. Trimming pared 7 bases from V and 3 bases from J, leaving 10 bases between. From germline, CDR1 is LNHDA and CDR2 SQIVND (reference sequence). The CDR3 loop reads CASTRGDNQPQHF. CDR3 DNA: TGTGCCAGTACTAGGGGTGACAATCAGCCCCAGCATTTT. Based on the CDR3 plus reference TRBV19 and TRBJ1-5, the full variable domain is DGGITQSPKYLFRKEGQNVTLSCEQNLNHDAMYWYRQDPGQGLRLIYYSQIVNDFQKGDIAEGYSVSREKKESFPLTVTSAQKNPTAFYLCASTRGDNQPQHFGDGTRLSIL.

The sample holds a few counts of this clone. The chain couples TRBV30 to TRBJ2-3, with 7 bases that match TRBD2. The CDR3 totals 13 residues. J was trimmed by 4 bases and V by 0 bases; bases with no gene match: 1. CDR1 is GTSNPN and CDR2 is SVGIG in the germline V gene (reference sequence). CDR3 DNA sequence: TGTGCCTGGAGTGTACGGGGGGCAGATACGCAGTATTTT. Residues: CAWSVRGADTQYF.

The chain links TRBV6-4 to TRBJ1-2; no clear D gene. The CDR3 loop spans 14 amino acids. Trimming took off 0 bases at V and 0 bases at J, with 5 bases between the two ends. Germline V CDR1 and CDR2: MRHNA, SNTAGT. The CDR3 region is CASSDSGTNYGYTF. CDR3 sequence (DNA): TGTGCCAGCAGTGACTCAGGAACTAACTATGGCTACACCTTC.

About this clone itself: Other nucleotide sequences in the sample specify the same CDR3. V usage is TRBV12-3 or TRBV12-4 and J usage is TRBJ1-1, with D possibly TRBD1 on 5 matching bases. This CDR3 contains 13 residues. The V gene lost 3 bases and the J gene lost 0 bases, with 5 bases spanning the gap. The CDR3 nucleotides read TGTGCCAGCAGTTTGGGGGTGAACACTGAAGCTTTCTTT. Amino acids: CASSLGVNTEAFF.

J is TRBJ1-6 and V is TRBV2; D gene uncertain. Trimming pared 5 bases from V and 6 bases from J, leaving 17 bases between. The CDR3 is made up of 16 amino acids. CDR1 SNHLY and CDR2 FYNNEI come from the germline V gene. In nucleotides, the CDR3 is TGTGCCAGCAGTCTGGACTCCGCCAGCTTTAATTCACCCCTCCACTTT. Translated: CASSLDSASFNSPLHF.

The CDR3 region has the DNA TGTGCCAGCAGTCACACCCTCCGAGGGGTCCAGTACTTC. Encoded protein: CASSHTLRGVQYF. The V call is TRBV27, the J call TRBJ2-5; either TRBD1 or TRBD2 may supply D (5 bases each). This CDR3 contains 13 residues. V lost 5 bases to trimming and J lost 10 bases, with 17 bases between them. Germline lookup yields CDR1 MNHEY and CDR2 SMNVEV (reference sequence).

The chain links TRBV4-2 to TRBJ2-5, with D perhaps given as TRBD1 or TRBD2 (6 bases each). The CDR3 totals 15 residues. Germline V CDR1 and CDR2: LGHNA, YNFKEQ. The V gene lost 4 bases and the J gene lost 5 bases, with 17 bases spanning the gap. CDR3: CASSPYKGGRETQYF. CDR3 coding DNA: TGTGCCAGCAGCCCCTACAAGGGGGGCCGGGAGACCCAGTACTTC.

This clone was seen more than once but under ten times. The CDR3 region has the DNA TGTGCCAGCAGTTACAGGACACACGCGAACACCGGGGAGCTGTTTTTT. Its protein is CASSYRTHANTGELFF. The chain recombines TRBV6-6 with TRBJ2-2, with D perhaps TRBD1 (5 bases). V shed 2 bases and J shed 0 bases, with 10 bases lying between them. The length of the CDR3 is 16 residues. Looked up from germline, CDR1 is MNHNY and CDR2 is SVGAGI (reference sequence).

The genes are TRBV10-3 and TRBJ2-7; TRBD2 matches 7 bases. CDR1 and CDR2 (germline): ENHRY, SYGVKD. Losses at the gene ends were 10 bases for V and 3 bases for J; bases not matched to a gene: 9. This CDR3 comprises 13 residues. This CDR3 is CATVPPGGYEQYF. The CDR3 region has the DNA TGTGCCACCGTCCCGCCGGGGGGCTACGAGCAGTACTTC.

The chain combines TRBV19 with TRBJ2-3; 9 nucleotides align to TRBD1. The CDR3 consists of 14 residues. Germline loops: CDR1 LNHDA, CDR2 SQIVND (reference sequence). V shed 6 bases and J 0 bases; nucleotides not matched to a gene: 1. The CDR3 coding sequence is TGTGCCAGTAGCGGGACAGGGAGCACAGATACGCAGTATTTT. It specifies CASSGTGSTDTQYF.

This rearrangement joins TRBV4-1 to TRBJ1-3, with a tentative D call TRBD1 (5 bases). The V and J ends lost 0 bases and 4 bases respectively, with 16 bases between them. The CDR3 has 17 residues. Germline loops: CDR1 MGHRA, CDR2 YSYEKL. Here the CDR3 reads CASSQESGTVSGNTIYF. CDR3 bases: TGCGCCAGCAGCCAAGAGTCAGGGACGGTTTCAGGAAACACCATATATTTT.

V and J are TRBV4-2 and TRBJ2-5; 8 nucleotides align to TRBD2. CDR3 length: 18 amino acids. V lost 0 bases and J lost 4; bases outside the gene matches: 13. CDR1 and CDR2 (germline): LGHNA, YNFKEQ. This CDR3 is CASSQDLPGGGLVETQYF. The CDR3 region has the DNA TGTGCCAGCAGCCAAGACCTCCCGGGGGGGGGTCTAGTAGAGACCCAGTACTTC.

The J gene is TRBJ1-3, the V gene TRBV5-5, with a possible D match to TRBD1 (5 bases). V shed 6 bases and J shed 0 bases, with 13 bases lying between them. The germline V gene encodes CDR1 SGHKS and CDR2 YYEKEE (reference sequence). The CDR3 runs to 15 residues. This CDR3 is CASIPGHSSGNTIYF. In DNA, the CDR3 is TGTGCCAGCATCCCCGGACACAGCTCTGGAAACACCATATATTTT.

The rearrangement joins TRBV30 to TRBJ2-4; D gene uncertain. There are 12 residues in the CDR3. CDR1 and CDR2 from the germline V gene are GTSNPN and SVGIG (reference sequence). The V end lost 1 base, the J end lost 10 bases, and 11 bases lay between the germline ends. The CDR3 loop reads CAWSAPPFIQYF. The CDR3 DNA reads TGTGCCTGGAGTGCTCCCCCCTTTATTCAGTACTTC.

The chain employs TRBV4-3 and TRBJ2-3, with no clear D. The length of the CDR3 is 15 residues. CDR1 is LGHNA, CDR2 YSLEER, per germline. V shed 4 bases and J shed 6 bases, with 17 bases lying between them. The CDR3 region is CASSPFKPPWDTQYF. CDR3 coding DNA: TGCGCCAGCAGCCCCTTCAAACCTCCGTGGGATACGCAGTATTTT.